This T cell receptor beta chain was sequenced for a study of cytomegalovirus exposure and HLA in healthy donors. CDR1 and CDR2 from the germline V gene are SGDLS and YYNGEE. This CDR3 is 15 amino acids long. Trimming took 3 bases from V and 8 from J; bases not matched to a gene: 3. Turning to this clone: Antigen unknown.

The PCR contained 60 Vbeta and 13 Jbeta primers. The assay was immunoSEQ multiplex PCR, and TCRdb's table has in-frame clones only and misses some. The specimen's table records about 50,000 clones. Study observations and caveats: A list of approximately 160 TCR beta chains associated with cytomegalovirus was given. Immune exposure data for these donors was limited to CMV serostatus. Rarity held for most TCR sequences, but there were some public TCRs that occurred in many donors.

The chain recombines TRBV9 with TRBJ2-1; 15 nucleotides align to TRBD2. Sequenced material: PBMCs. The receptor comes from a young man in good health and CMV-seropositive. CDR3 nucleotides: TGTGCCAGCAGCGCGGGACTAGCGGGAGGTCATGAGCAGTTCTTC. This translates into CASSAGLAGGHEQFF.